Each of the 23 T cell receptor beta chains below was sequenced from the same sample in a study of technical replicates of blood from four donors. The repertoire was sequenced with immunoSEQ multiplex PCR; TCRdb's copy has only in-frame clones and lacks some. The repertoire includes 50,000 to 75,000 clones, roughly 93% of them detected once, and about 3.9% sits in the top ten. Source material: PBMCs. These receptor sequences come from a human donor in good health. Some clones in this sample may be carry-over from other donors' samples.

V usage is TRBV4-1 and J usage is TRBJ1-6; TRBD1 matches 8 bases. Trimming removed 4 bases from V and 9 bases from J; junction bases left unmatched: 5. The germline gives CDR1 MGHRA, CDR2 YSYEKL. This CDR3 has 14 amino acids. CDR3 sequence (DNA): TGCGCCAGCAGCCCCGGACAGGGCGGTTCACCCCTCCACTTT. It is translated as CASSPGQGGSPLHF.

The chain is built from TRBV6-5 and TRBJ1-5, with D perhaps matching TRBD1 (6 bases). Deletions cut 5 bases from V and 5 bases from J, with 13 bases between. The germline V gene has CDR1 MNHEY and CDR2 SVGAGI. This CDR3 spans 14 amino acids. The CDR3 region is CASSPGGGYQPQHF. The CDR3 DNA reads TGTGCCAGCAGTCCAGGCGGGGGCTATCAGCCCCAGCATTTT.

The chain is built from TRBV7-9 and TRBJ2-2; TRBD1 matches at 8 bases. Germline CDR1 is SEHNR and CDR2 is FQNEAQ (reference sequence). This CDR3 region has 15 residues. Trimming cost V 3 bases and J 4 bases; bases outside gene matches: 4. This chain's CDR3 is CASSFAGTGTGELFF. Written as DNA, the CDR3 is TGTGCCAGCAGCTTCGCCGGGACAGGCACCGGGGAGCTGTTTTTT.

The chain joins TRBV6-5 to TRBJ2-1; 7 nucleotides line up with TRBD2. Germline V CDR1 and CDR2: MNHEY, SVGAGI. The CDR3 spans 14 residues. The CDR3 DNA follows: TGTGGTACCCAGGGCGGGAGCTCCTACAATGAGCAGTTCTTC. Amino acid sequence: CGTQGGSSYNEQFF.

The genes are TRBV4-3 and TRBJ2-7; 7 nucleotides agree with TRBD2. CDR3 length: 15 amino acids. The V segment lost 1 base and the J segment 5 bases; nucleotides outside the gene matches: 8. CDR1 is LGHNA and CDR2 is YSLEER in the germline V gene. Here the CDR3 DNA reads TGCGCCAGCAGCCAAGCTGGACGGGAGGTCGACGAGCAGTACTTC. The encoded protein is CASSQAGREVDEQYF.

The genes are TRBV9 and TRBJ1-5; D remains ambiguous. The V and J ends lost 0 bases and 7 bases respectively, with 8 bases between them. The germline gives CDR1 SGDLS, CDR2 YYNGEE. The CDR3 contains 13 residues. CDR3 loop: CASSVALGQPQHF. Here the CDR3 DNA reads TGTGCCAGCAGCGTAGCGCTGGGCCAGCCCCAGCATTTT.

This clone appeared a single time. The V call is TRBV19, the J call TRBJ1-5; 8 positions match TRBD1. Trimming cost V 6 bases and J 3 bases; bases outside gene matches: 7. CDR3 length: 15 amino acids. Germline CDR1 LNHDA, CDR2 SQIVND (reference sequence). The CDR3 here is CASSTTGAPNQPQHF. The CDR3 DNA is TGTGCCAGTAGCACGACAGGGGCTCCCAATCAGCCCCAGCATTTT.

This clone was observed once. In nucleotides, the CDR3 is TGTGCCAGCAGTGATGGGTGCGGCTCCTACGAGCAGTACTTC. This sequence encodes CASSDGCGSYEQYF. V and J are TRBV6-4 and TRBJ2-7, with D unclear. V gave up 3 bases and J gave up 0 bases, with 9 bases separating them. The germline CDR1 and CDR2 sequences are MRHNA and SNTAGT. The CDR3 loop spans 14 amino acids.

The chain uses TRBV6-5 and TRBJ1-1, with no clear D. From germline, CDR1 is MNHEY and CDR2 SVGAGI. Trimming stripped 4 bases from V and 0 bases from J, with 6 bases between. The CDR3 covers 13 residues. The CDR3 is CASSFSLNTEAFF. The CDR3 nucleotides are TGTGCCAGCAGTTTCAGTTTGAACACTGAAGCTTTCTTT.

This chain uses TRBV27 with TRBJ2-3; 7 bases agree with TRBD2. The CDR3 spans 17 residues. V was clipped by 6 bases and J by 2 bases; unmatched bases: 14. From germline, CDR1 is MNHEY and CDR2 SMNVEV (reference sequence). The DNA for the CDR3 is TGTGCCAGCAGCAGAACGCGGGACTACGGTTTCACAGATACGCAGTATTTT. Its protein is CASSRTRDYGFTDTQYF.

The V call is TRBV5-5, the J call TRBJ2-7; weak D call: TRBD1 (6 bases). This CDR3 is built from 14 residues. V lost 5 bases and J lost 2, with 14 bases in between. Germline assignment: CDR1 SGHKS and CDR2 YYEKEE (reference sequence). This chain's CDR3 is CASRPTTGTYEQYF. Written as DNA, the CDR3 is TGTGCCAGCAGACCAACTACAGGGACCTACGAGCAGTACTTC.

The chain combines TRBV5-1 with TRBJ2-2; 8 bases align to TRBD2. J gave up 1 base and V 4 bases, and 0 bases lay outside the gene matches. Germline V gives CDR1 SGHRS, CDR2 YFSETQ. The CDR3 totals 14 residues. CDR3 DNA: TGCGCCAGCAGCACTAGCGGGAACACCGGGGAGCTGTTTTTT. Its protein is CASSTSGNTGELFF.

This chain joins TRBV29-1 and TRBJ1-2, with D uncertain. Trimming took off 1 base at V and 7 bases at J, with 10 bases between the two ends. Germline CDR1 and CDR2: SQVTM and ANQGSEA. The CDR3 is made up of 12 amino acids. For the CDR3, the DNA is TGCAGCGTTGAAGTGAGGCCTCGTGGCTACACCTTC. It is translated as CSVEVRPRGYTF.

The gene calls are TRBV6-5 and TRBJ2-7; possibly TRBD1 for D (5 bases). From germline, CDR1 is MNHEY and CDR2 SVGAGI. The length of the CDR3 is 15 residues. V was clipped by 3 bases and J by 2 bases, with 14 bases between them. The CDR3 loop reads CASSYDGRVAYEQYF. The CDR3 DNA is TGTGCCAGCAGTTATGACGGCAGGGTAGCCTACGAGCAGTACTTC.

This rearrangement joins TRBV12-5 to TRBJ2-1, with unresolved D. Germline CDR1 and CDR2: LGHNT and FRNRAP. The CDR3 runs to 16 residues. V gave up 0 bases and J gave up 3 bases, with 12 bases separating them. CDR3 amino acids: CASGLVVRSIYNEQFF. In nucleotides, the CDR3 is TGTGCTAGTGGTTTGGTTGTTAGGAGTATCTACAATGAGCAGTTCTTC.

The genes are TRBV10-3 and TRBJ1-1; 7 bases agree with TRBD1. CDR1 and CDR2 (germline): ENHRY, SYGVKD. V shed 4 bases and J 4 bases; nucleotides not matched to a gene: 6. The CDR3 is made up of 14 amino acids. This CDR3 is CAISATGAGTEAFF. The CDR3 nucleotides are TGTGCCATCAGTGCAACAGGGGCGGGCACTGAAGCTTTCTTT.

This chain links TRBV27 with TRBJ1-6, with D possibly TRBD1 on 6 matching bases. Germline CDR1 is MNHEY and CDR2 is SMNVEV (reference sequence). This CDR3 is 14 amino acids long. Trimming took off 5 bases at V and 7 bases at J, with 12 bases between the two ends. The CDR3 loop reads CASSLQGFNSPLHF. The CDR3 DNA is TGTGCCAGCAGTCTACAGGGTTTCAATTCACCCCTCCACTTT.

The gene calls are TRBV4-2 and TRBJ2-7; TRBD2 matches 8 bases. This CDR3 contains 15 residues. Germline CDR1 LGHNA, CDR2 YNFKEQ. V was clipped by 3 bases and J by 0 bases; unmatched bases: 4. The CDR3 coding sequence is TGTGCCAGCAGCCAGGCCGGGACTAGCTCCTACGAGCAGTACTTC. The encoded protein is CASSQAGTSSYEQYF.

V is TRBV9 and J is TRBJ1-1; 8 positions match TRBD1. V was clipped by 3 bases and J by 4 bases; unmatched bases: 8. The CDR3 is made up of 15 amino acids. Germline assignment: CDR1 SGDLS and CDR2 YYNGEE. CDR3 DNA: TGTGCCAGCAGCGCTGGGACAGGACCCGGCACTGAAGCTTTCTTT. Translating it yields CASSAGTGPGTEAFF. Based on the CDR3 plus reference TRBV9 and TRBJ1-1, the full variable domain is DSGVTQTPKHLITATGQRVTLRCSPRSGDLSVYWYQQSLDQGLQFLIQYYNGEERAKGNILERFSAQQFPDLHSELNLSSLELGDSALYFCASSAGTGPGTEAFFGQGTRLTVV.

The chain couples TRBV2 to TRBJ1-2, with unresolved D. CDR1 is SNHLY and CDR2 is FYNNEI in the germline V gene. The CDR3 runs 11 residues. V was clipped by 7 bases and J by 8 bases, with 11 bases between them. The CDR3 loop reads CASKLERGYTF. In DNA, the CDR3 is TGTGCCAGCAAACTCGAGAGGGGCTACACCTTC.

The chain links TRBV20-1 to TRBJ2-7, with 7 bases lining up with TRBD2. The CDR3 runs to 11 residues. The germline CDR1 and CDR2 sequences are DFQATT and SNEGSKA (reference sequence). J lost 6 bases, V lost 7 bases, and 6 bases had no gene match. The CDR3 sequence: CSGGEGGEQYF. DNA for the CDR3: TGCAGTGGTGGGGAGGGAGGCGAGCAGTACTTC.

CDR3 in amino acids: CASSLEGTGGYEQYF. CDR3 in DNA: TGCGCCAGCAGCTTGGAAGGGACAGGGGGATACGAGCAGTACTTC. The chain joins TRBV5-1 to TRBJ2-7, with 11 bases that match TRBD1. V dropped 0 bases and J dropped 4; count of bases not matched to a gene: 3. The CDR3 runs to 15 residues. In germline, CDR1 is SGHRS, CDR2 YFSETQ.

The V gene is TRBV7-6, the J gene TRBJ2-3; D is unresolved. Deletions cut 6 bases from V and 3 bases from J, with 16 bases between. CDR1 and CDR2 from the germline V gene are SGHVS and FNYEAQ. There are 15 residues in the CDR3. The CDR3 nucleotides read TGTGCCAGCAGTCTCTCGGGTATTCCTACAGATACGCAGTATTTT. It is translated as CASSLSGIPTDTQYF.